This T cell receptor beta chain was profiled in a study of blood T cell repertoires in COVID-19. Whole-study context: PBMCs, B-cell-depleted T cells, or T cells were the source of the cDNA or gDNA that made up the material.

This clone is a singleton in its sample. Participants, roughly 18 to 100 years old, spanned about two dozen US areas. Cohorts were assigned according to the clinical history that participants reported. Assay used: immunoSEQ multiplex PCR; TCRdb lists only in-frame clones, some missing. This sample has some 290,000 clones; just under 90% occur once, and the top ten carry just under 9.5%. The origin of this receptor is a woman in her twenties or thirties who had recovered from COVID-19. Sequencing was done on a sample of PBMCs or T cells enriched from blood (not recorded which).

CDR3 protein: CASGRGSQPQHF. The CDR3 DNA sequence: TGTGCCAGCGGGCGGGGATCTCAGCCCCAGCATTTT. The chain combines TRBV27 with TRBJ1-5; unclear D gene. This CDR3 region has 12 residues. V gave up 8 bases and J gave up 6 bases, with 11 bases separating them. Germline V CDR1 and CDR2: MNHEY, SMNVEV (reference sequence).